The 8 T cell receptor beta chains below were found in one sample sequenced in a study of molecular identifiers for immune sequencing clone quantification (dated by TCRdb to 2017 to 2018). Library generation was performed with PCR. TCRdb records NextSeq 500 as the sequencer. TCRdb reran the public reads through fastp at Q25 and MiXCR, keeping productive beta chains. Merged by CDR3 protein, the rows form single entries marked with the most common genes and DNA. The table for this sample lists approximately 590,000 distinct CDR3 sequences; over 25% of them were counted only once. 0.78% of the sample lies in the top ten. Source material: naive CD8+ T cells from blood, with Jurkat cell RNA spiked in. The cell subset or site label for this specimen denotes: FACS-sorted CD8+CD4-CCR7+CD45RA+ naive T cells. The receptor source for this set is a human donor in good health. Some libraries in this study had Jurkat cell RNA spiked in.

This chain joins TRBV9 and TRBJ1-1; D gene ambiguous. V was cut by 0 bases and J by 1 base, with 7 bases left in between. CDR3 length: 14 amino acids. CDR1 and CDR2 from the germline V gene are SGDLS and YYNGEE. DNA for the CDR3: TGTGCCAGCAGCGTAGTAATGGGGAACACTGAAGCTTTCTTT. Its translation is CASSVVMGNTEAFF.

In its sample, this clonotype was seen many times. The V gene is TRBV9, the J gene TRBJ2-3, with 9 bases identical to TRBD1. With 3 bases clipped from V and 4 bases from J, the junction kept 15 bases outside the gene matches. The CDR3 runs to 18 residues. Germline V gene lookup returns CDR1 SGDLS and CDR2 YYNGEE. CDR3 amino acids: CASSGRTGVILEADTQYF. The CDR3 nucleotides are TGTGCCAGCAGCGGGAGGACAGGGGTCATCCTTGAGGCAGATACGCAGTATTTT.

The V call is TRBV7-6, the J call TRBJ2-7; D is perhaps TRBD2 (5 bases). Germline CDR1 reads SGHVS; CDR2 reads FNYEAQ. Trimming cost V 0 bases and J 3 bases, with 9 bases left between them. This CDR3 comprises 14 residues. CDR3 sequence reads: CASSLARSGYEQYF. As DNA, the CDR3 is TGTGCCAGCAGCTTAGCCAGGAGCGGCTACGAGCAGTACTTC. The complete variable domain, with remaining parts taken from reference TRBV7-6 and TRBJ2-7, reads GAGVSQSPRYKVTKRGQDVALRCDPISGHVSLYWYRQALGQGPEFLTYFNYEAQQDKSGLPNDRFSAERPEGSISTLTIQRTEQRDSAMYRCASSLARSGYEQYFGPGTRLTVT.

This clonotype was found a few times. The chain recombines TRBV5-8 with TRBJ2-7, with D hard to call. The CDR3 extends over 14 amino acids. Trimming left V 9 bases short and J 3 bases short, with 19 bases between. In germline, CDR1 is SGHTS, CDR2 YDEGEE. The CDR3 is CATVPLKLVYEQYF. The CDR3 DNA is TGTGCCACCGTCCCCCTAAAGTTAGTCTACGAGCAGTACTTC.

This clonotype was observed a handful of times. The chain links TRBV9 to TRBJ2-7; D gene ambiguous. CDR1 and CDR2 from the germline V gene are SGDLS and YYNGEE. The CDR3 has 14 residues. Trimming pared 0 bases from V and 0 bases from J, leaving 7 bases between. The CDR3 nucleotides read TGTGCCAGCAGCGTAGGATACACCTCCTACGAGCAGTACTTC. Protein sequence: CASSVGYTSYEQYF. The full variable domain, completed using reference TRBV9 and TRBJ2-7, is DSGVTQTPKHLITATGQRVTLRCSPRSGDLSVYWYQQSLDQGLQFLIQYYNGEERAKGNILERFSAQQFPDLHSELNLSSLELGDSALYFCASSVGYTSYEQYFGPGTRLTVT.

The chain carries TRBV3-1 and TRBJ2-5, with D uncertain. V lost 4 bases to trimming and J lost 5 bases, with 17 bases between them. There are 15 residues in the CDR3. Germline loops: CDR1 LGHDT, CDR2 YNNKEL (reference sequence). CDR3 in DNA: TGTGCCAGCAGCCGTCAGGCGGATACATGGGAGACCCAGTACTTC. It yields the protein CASSRQADTWETQYF.

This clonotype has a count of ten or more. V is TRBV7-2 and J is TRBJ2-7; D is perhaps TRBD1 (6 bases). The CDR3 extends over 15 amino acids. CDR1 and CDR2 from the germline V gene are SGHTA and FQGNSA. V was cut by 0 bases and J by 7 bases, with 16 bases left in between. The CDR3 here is CASSLAVGAGIEQYF. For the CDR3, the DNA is TGTGCCAGCAGCTTAGCGGTGGGGGCTGGGATTGAGCAGTACTTC.

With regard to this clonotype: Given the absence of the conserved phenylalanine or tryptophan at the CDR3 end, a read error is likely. The CDR3 bases are TGCAGCGCTACTACTCCGGGACAGTCCTACGAGCAGTACCTC. Translation: CSATTPGQSYEQYL. The chain carries TRBV29-1 and TRBJ2-7, with 7 bases that match TRBD1. CDR1 SQVTM and CDR2 ANQGSEA come from the germline V gene. V was clipped by 7 bases and J by 1 base; unmatched bases: 10. The CDR3 loop spans 14 amino acids.